The 21 T cell receptor beta chains below come from one sample, sequenced in a study of T cell responses to AZD1222 COVID-19 vaccine. Method: immunoSEQ multiplex PCR; TCRdb's copy keeps in-frame clones and lacks some. This table holds around 67,000 clones, about four fifths found once. Material: peripheral blood, obtained on day 0 of AZD1222 vaccination. The source is an adult in good health.

The gene calls are TRBV14 and TRBJ1-1, with D perhaps TRBD1 (6 bases). The CDR3 is 13 amino acids. CDR1 is SGHDN, CDR2 FVKESK, per germline. V was clipped by 6 bases and J by 1 base, with 9 bases between them. CDR3 in amino acids: CASRQGGNTEAFF. The CDR3 DNA is TGTGCCAGCAGACAGGGAGGGAACACTGAAGCTTTCTTT.

The rearrangement joins TRBV6-6 to TRBJ1-5; D perhaps matches TRBD1 (6 bases). Germline CDR1 is MNHNY and CDR2 is SVGAGI (reference sequence). The V and J ends lost 6 bases and 3 bases respectively, with 12 bases between them. CDR3 length: 14 residues. CDR3 nucleotides: TGTGCCAGCAGCCTCGACAGGTTCAATCAGCCCCAGCATTTT. It encodes CASSLDRFNQPQHF.

This chain connects TRBV7-6 to TRBJ1-6, with D perhaps matching TRBD1 (6 bases). In germline, CDR1 is SGHVS, CDR2 FNYEAQ. V lost 6 bases and J 9 bases, leaving 15 bases between the germline ends. The CDR3 is 14 residues long. The chain's CDR3 is CASSRRGQTSPLHF. The CDR3 DNA is TGTGCCAGCAGTCGTAGGGGACAAACTTCACCCCTCCACTTT.

This chain joins TRBV21-1 and TRBJ2-7. TRBV21-1 is termed a pseudogene. This CDR3 region has 15 residues. The CDR3 loop reads CASAWGASISYEQYF. The CDR3 DNA reads as TGTGCCAGCGCGTGGGGGGCCTCAATCTCCTACGAGCAGTACTTC.

The genes are TRBV11-1 and TRBJ2-6; a possible D gene is TRBD1 (6 bases). Germline V gene data show CDR1 as SGHAT and CDR2 as FQDESV (reference sequence). Trimming pared 6 bases from V and 5 bases from J, leaving 17 bases between. The CDR3 extends over 16 amino acids. This chain's CDR3 is CASSRDTGYRANVLTF. Here the CDR3 DNA reads TGTGCCAGCAGTCGGGACACGGGATATCGGGCCAACGTCCTGACTTTC.

Here the CDR3 DNA reads TGTGCCATCGCCAGGGGAACCGGGGAGCTGTTTTTT. Translating gives CAIARGTGELFF. The V gene is TRBV24-1, the J gene TRBJ2-2; weak D call: TRBD1 (6 bases). Trimming stripped 11 bases from V and 5 bases from J, with 11 bases between. From germline, CDR1 is KGHDR and CDR2 SFDVKD. This CDR3 has 12 amino acids.

This clone showed up just a few times. This rearrangement joins TRBV5-4 to TRBJ1-1; the D is unclear. Trimming took 0 bases from V and 2 from J, leaving 8 bases between them. The CDR3 is 14 residues long. CDR1 and CDR2 from the germline V gene are SGHNT and YYREEE (reference sequence). CDR3 loop: CASSLELTNTEAFF. The DNA of the CDR3 is TGTGCCAGCAGCTTGGAACTTACAAACACTGAAGCTTTCTTT. Full variable domain (missing parts from reference TRBV5-4 and TRBJ1-1): ETGVTQSPTHLIKTRGQQVTLRCSSQSGHNTVSWYQQALGQGPQFIFQYYREEENGRGNFPPRFSGLQFPNYSSELNVNALELDDSALYLCASSLELTNTEAFFGQGTRLTVV.

The rearrangement uses TRBV19 and TRBJ2-7, with 10 bases identical to TRBD2. The CDR3 has 17 amino acids. The J segment lost 3 bases and the V segment lost 0 bases, leaving 8 bases of the junction unmatched. In germline, CDR1 is LNHDA, CDR2 SQIVND (reference sequence). The CDR3 sequence: CASSIDLAGEAFYEQYF. The DNA of the CDR3 is TGTGCCAGTAGTATAGATCTAGCGGGGGAAGCATTCTACGAGCAGTACTTC. Together with reference TRBV19 and TRBJ2-7, the CDR3 gives the full variable domain: DGGITQSPKYLFRKEGQNVTLSCEQNLNHDAMYWYRQDPGQGLRLIYYSQIVNDFQKGDIAEGYSVSREKKESFPLTVTSAQKNPTAFYLCASSIDLAGEAFYEQYFGPGTRLTVT.

The chain combines TRBV10-3 with TRBJ1-2; D uncertain. Germline CDR1 ENHRY, CDR2 SYGVKD. V shed 0 bases and J shed 4 bases, with 12 bases lying between them. CDR3 length: 15 amino acids. The CDR3 DNA is TGTGCCATCAGTGAGTCGGGCAGCCTTGGCTATGGCTACACCTTC. Translation gives CAISESGSLGYGYTF.

This chain uses TRBV24-1 with TRBJ2-3; D is unclear. V dropped 7 bases and J dropped 5 bases, with 6 bases sitting between them. Germline assignment: CDR1 KGHDR and CDR2 SFDVKD. This CDR3 contains 11 residues. The CDR3: CATRVRDTQYF. CDR3 DNA sequence: TGTGCCACCAGGGTGCGAGATACGCAGTATTTT.

The chain uses TRBV19 and TRBJ1-2, with D possibly matching TRBD1 (6 bases). The V gene's germline CDR1 is LNHDA and CDR2 SQIVND (reference sequence). The V end lost 2 bases, the J end lost 1 base, and 11 bases lay between the germline ends. The CDR3 consists of 15 residues. The CDR3 bases are TGTGCCAGTAGTATAAGACAGGACTATAACTATGGCTACACCTTC. Protein product: CASSIRQDYNYGYTF.

The chain uses TRBV19 and TRBJ1-1, with D uncertain. This CDR3 contains 14 residues. Trimming shortened V by 3 bases and J by 0 bases, and 8 bases separated the two germline ends. CDR1 LNHDA and CDR2 SQIVND come from the germline V gene (reference sequence). Here the CDR3 reads CASSIPQLNTEAFF. CDR3 DNA sequence: TGTGCCAGTAGTATTCCACAGCTGAACACTGAAGCTTTCTTT.

The V and J genes are TRBV30 and TRBJ1-5; 7 bases fit TRBD1. Trimming removed 1 base from V and 4 bases from J; junction bases left unmatched: 13. Germline loops: CDR1 GTSNPN, CDR2 SVGIG (reference sequence). The CDR3 is 17 residues long. The CDR3 DNA follows: TGTGCCTGGAGTGGACGAAGTGACAGGGCAAGGAATCAGCCCCAGCATTTT. Translating gives CAWSGRSDRARNQPQHF.

The rearrangement links TRBV6-6 to TRBJ1-4, with D perhaps TRBD1 (6 bases). V was trimmed by 4 bases and J by 4 bases, leaving 16 bases between them. The germline gives CDR1 MNHNY, CDR2 SVGAGI (reference sequence). This CDR3 region has 16 residues. CDR3 DNA sequence: TGTGCCAGCAGTTGGACAGAATCCCTCTTTAATGAAAAACTGTTTTTT. Its protein is CASSWTESLFNEKLFF.

Written as DNA, the CDR3 is TGTGCCAGCAGCGTAAAAACAGGGGCCGAAAACTATGGCTACACCTTC. Protein product: CASSVKTGAENYGYTF. The V call is TRBV6-6, the J call TRBJ1-2; 7 bases align to TRBD1. The length of the CDR3 is 16 residues. Germline-derived CDR1 and CDR2 are MNHNY and SVGAGI (reference sequence). V dropped 6 bases and J dropped 2; count of bases not matched to a gene: 12.

V is TRBV15 and J is TRBJ2-3; 9 positions match TRBD2. The CDR3 contains 17 residues. V dropped 1 base and J dropped 3; count of bases not matched to a gene: 8. Germline CDR1 is LNHNV and CDR2 is YYDKDF (reference sequence). The CDR3 sequence: CATSRVTSGHQTDTQYF. CDR3 sequence (DNA): TGTGCCACCAGCAGAGTCACTAGCGGGCACCAGACAGATACGCAGTATTTT.

The chain couples TRBV5-4 to TRBJ1-2, with D possibly TRBD1 on 5 matching bases. The V gene lost 4 bases and the J gene lost 7 bases, with 20 bases spanning the gap. Germline CDR1 and CDR2: SGHNT and YYREEE (reference sequence). CDR3 length: 15 residues. The CDR3 region is CASSVTHGGLGGYTF. CDR3 coding DNA: TGTGCCAGCAGCGTTACTCACGGGGGTTTAGGTGGCTACACCTTC.

This chain uses TRBV10-3 with TRBJ2-7, with a tentative D call TRBD2 (6 bases). With 0 bases removed from V and 4 bases from J, the gap between germline ends came to 13 bases. Per the germline V gene, CDR1 is ENHRY and CDR2 is SYGVKD. The length of the CDR3 is 15 residues. The CDR3 DNA reads as TGTGCCATCAGTGAGTCCGGGACTTCTGGATACGAGCAGTACTTC. This sequence encodes CAISESGTSGYEQYF.

This clone was seen only a few times. The chain links TRBV4-2 to TRBJ2-1; no clear D. The CDR3 consists of 15 residues. In germline, CDR1 is LGHNA, CDR2 YNFKEQ. Trimming left V 3 bases short and J 6 bases short, with 15 bases between. Here the CDR3 DNA reads TGTGCCAGCAGCCACGATTTCGCCGGAAGCAATGAGCAGTTCTTC. Amino acids: CASSHDFAGSNEQFF.

This clone has only a few counts. This rearrangement joins TRBV10-3 to TRBJ1-3, with D hard to call. Trimming left V 6 bases short and J 0 bases short, with 15 bases between. Germline-derived CDR1 and CDR2 are ENHRY and SYGVKD. This CDR3 has 16 residues. CDR3 in DNA: TGTGCCATCAGAGACTCTTACAGCAGCTCTGGAAACACCATATATTTT. The encoded protein is CAIRDSYSSSGNTIYF.

V gene TRBV5-1 combines with J gene TRBJ1-6; no firm D call. The ends were cut back, 4 bases at V and 14 bases at J, with 16 bases in the middle. Germline CDR1 SGHRS, CDR2 YFSETQ. The CDR3 consists of 13 residues. Written as DNA, the CDR3 is TGCGCCAGCAGCCCGCCGGACTCGGAGACCCTCCACTTT. Protein product: CASSPPDSETLHF.